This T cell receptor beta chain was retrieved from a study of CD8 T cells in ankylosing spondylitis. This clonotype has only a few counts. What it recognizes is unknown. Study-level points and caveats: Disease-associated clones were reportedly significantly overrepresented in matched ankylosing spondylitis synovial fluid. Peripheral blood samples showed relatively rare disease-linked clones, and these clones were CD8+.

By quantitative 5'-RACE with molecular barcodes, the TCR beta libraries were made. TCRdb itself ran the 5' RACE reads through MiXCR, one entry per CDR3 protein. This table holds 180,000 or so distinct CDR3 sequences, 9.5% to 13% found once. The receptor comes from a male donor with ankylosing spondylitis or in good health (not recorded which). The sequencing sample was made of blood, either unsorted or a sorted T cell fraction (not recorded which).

The CDR3 nucleotides are TGTGCCAGCAGTGGGAGGATGGACAGCTATAGCAATCAGCCCCAGCATTTT. This translates into CASSGRMDSYSNQPQHF. The chain has TRBV6-1 and TRBJ1-5; possibly TRBD1 for D (6 bases). Germline V gene sequence: CDR1 MNHNS, CDR2 SASEGT. With 4 bases removed from V and 0 bases from J, the gap between germline ends came to 16 bases. The CDR3 length is 17 residues.